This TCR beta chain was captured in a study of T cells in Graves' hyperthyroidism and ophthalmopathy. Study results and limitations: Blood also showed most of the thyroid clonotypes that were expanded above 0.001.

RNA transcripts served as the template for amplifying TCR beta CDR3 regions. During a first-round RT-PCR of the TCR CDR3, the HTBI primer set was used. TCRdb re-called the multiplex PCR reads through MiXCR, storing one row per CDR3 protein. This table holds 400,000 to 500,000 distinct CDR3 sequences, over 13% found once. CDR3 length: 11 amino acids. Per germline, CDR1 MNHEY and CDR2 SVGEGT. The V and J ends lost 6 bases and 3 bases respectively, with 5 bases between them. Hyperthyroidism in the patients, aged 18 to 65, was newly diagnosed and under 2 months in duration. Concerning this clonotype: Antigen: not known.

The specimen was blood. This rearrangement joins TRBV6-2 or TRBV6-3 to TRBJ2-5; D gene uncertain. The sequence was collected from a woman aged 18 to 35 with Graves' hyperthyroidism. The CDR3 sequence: CASSYKETQYF. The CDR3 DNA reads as TGTGCCAGCAGCTACAAAGAGACCCAGTACTTC.